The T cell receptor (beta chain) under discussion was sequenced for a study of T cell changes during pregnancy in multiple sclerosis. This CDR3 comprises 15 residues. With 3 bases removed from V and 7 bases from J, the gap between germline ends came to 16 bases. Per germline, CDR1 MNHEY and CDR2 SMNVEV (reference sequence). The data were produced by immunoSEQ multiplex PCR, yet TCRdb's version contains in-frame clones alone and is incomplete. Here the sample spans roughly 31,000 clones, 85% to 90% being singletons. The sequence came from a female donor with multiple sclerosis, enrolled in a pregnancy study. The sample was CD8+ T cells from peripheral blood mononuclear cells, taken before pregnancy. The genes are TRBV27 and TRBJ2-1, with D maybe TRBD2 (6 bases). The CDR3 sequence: CASSFEGWGRNEQFF. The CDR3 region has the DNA TGTGCCAGCAGTTTTGAGGGTTGGGGGAGGAATGAGCAGTTCTTC.